These T cell receptor beta chains were read from a single sample in a study of blood T cell repertoires in COVID-19. TCRdb's copy holds only in-frame clones and misses some; the assay was immunoSEQ multiplex PCR. The data hold around 150,000 clones, with roughly 85% observed a single time. The sequencing input was peripheral blood. The source is a man aged 40-49 years with acute or convalescent COVID-19. Both conserved end residues are part of each CDR3. The D gene is left open where the match is weak. Some rows mark clone size as missing; the rest say once, few, many or name a class of expanded clone.

J gene	V gene	D gene	clone size	CDR3 DNA	CDR3 protein
TRBJ2-6	TRBV25-1	.	.	TGTGCCAGCAGCCAGGGAAACTCTGGGGCCAACGTCCTGACTTTC	CASSQGNSGANVLTF
TRBJ1-4	TRBV19	TRBD1	.	TGTGCCACTTTCAGCCCCAGGGGGCGAGGTGAAAAACTGTTTTTT	CATFSPRGRGEKLFF
TRBJ2-3	TRBV10-3	TRBD2	.	TGTGCCATCAGGGGACTAGCGGGGCCCGGGGATACGCAGTATTTT	CAIRGLAGPGDTQYF
TRBJ1-4	TRBV2	.	.	TGTGCCAGCAGTGATTTTCTAAATGAAAAACTGTTTTTT	CASSDFLNEKLFF
TRBJ2-3	TRBV5-1	TRBD2	.	TGCGCCAGCAGCTTTAGCGGGGGTCCCCTCCGCACAGATACGCAGTATTTT	CASSFSGGPLRTDTQYF
TRBJ2-5	TRBV4-1	TRBD2	.	TGCGCCAGCAGCCAGCCTAGCGGGGGGCCCCAAGAGACCCAGTACTTC	CASSQPSGGPQETQYF
TRBJ1-1	TRBV5-1	.	.	TGCGCCAGCAGTTCCTCCGGACTCGTTCGGAACACTGAAGCTTTCTTT	CASSSSGLVRNTEAFF
TRBJ2-1	TRBV7-9	TRBD2	.	TGTGCCAGCAGCGGGGGGGTCTTTACGACCCCTTACAATGAGCAGTTCTTC	CASSGGVFTTPYNEQFF
TRBJ1-1	TRBV5-1	.	.	TGCGCCAGCAGTAGGGGCAGCCAGAACACTGAAGCTTTCTTT	CASSRGSQNTEAFF
TRBJ1-5	TRBV10-3	TRBD1	.	TGTGCCATCAGTGAGGGCGACAGGGGAATCGGTAATCAGCCCCAGCATTTT	CAISEGDRGIGNQPQHF
TRBJ1-2	TRBV12-3/TRBV12-4	.	.	TGTGCCAGCAGTTTAGGGACACCTTATGGCTACACCTTC	CASSLGTPYGYTF
TRBJ2-1	TRBV18	.	few	TGTGCCAGCTCACCACCGTCAGCGTCTGGTGAGCAGTTCTTC	CASSPPSASGEQFF
TRBJ1-1	TRBV6-5	TRBD1	.	TGTGCCAGCACTTTAGACAGGGATCAGGACACTGAAGCTTTCTTT	CASTLDRDQDTEAFF
TRBJ1-4	TRBV7-9	.	.	TGTGCCAGCAGCCGTACAGAGGGTCAGACTGTGTTTTTT	CASSRTEGQTVFF
TRBJ2-1	TRBV27	TRBD1	.	TGTGCCAGCGGGGTCGACAGGGTCCACAATGAGCAGTTCTTC	CASGVDRVHNEQFF
TRBJ1-2	TRBV27	.	.	TGTGCCAGCAGTTTTCAGGGTAGCTATGGCTACACCTTC	CASSFQGSYGYTF
TRBJ1-5	TRBV28	.	.	TGTGCCAGCAGTTTACCGGGTCGGGGGGAATGGCCCCAGCATTTT	CASSLPGRGEWPQHF
TRBJ2-1	TRBV13	.	.	TGTGCCAGCAGCTTACTATACAATGAGCAGTTCTTC	CASSLLYNEQFF
TRBJ2-7	TRBV4-1	TRBD1	.	TGCGCCAGCAGTCAGGGGGTTGGACCATACGAGCAGTACTTC	CASSQGVGPYEQYF